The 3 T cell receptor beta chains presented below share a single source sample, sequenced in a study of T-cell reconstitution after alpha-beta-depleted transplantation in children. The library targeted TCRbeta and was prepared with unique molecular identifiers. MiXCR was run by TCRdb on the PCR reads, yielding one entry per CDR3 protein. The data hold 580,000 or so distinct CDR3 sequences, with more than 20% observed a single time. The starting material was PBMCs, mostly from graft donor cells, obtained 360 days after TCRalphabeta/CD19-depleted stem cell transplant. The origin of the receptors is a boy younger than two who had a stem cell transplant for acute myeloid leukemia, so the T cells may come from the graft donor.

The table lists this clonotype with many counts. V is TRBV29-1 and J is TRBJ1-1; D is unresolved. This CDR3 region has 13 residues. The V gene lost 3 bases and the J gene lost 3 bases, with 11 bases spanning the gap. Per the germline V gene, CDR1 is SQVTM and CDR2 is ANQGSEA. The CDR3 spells CSVDVGRDTEAFF. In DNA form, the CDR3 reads TGCAGCGTTGACGTGGGAAGGGACACTGAAGCTTTCTTT.

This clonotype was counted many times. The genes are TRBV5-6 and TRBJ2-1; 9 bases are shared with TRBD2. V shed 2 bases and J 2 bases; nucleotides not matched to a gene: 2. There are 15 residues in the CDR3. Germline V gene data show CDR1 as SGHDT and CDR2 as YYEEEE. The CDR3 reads CASSLGTSTYNEQFF. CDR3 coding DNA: TGTGCCAGCAGCTTAGGGACTAGCACCTACAATGAGCAGTTCTTC.

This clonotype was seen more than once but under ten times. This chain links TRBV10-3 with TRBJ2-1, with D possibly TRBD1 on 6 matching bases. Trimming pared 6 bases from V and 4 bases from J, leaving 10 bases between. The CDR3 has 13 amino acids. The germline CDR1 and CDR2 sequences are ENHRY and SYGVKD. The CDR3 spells CAISSGQYNEQFF. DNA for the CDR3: TGTGCCATCAGCTCGGGACAATACAATGAGCAGTTCTTC.